Here is one T cell receptor beta chain with its context. The data derive from a study of blood T cell repertoires in COVID-19. Study overall: The analysed material was cDNA or gDNA that came from T cells, B-cell-depleted T cells, or PBMCs.

It was within 2 weeks before study entry that exposed participants met a COVID-19 case. The protocol was immunoSEQ multiplex PCR, while the TCRdb copy is restricted to in-frame clones and leaves out a portion. The table has under 450,000 clones, more than 85% seen once. This CDR3 has 14 amino acids. CDR1 MGHDK and CDR2 SYGVNS come from the germline V gene. After removal of 2 bases from V and 6 bases from J, the junction contained 2 bases not matched to a gene. This receptor was identified in a woman between 40 and 55 years old who had been exposed to COVID-19. The V gene is TRBV25-1, the J gene TRBJ2-7; 12 bases match TRBD1. Material: PBMCs or T cells enriched from blood (not recorded which). As DNA, the CDR3 is TGTGCCAGCAGTGAAGGGACAGGGGGCCGCGAGCAGTACTTC. This sequence encodes CASSEGTGGREQYF.